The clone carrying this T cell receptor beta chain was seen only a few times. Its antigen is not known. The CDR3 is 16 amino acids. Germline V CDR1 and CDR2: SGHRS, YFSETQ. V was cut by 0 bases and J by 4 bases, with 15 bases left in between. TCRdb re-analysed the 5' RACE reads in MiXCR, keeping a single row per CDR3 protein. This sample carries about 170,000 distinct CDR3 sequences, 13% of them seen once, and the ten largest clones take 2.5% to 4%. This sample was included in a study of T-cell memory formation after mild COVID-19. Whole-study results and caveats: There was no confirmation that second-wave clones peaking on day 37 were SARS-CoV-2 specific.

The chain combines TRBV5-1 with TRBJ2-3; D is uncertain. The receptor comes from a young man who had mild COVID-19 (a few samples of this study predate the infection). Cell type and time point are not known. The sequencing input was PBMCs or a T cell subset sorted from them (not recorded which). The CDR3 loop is CASSLGVAMMADTQYF. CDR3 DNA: TGCGCCAGCAGCTTGGGGGTAGCAATGATGGCAGATACGCAGTATTTT.